The rows below give T cell receptor beta chains drawn from one sample of a study of blood T cells in healthy people across ages. TCRdb reprocessed the 5' RACE reads via MiXCR and lists one record per CDR3 protein. The sample records just under 750,000 distinct CDR3 sequences, 22% being singletons. The sequencing sample was made of blood. Source of these receptors: a man in his 70s in good health. Each CDR3 is given with its conserved first and last residue. A D gene is named only where the DNA matches it firmly. Only part of the rows carry a size: once, few, many, or a class if the clone is expanded.

CDR3 protein: CSARIPGGATDTQYF
CDR3 DNA: TGCAGTGCTAGGATACCCGGGGGGGCCACAGATACGCAGTATTTT
V gene: TRBV20-1
clone size: NA
D gene: TRBD2
J gene: TRBJ2-3

CDR3 protein: CATAAASTSYEQYF
CDR3 DNA: TGTGCCACTGCCGCCGCCTCCACATCCTACGAGCAGTACTTC
V gene: TRBV24-1
clone size: NA
D gene: NA
J gene: TRBJ2-7

CDR3 protein: CSARGIGNTEAFF
CDR3 DNA: TGCAGTGCCAGGGGTATTGGGAACACTGAAGCTTTCTTT
V gene: TRBV20-1
clone size: NA
D gene: NA
J gene: TRBJ1-1

CDR3 protein: CASSGPGQVTYEQYF
CDR3 DNA: TGTGCCAGCAGCGGGCCGGGACAGGTTACCTACGAGCAGTACTTC
V gene: TRBV5-6
clone size: NA
D gene: TRBD1
J gene: TRBJ2-7

CDR3 protein: CASSGATGTGNNEQFF
CDR3 DNA: TGTGCCAGCAGTGGGGCGACCGGGACAGGCAATAATGAGCAGTTCTTC
V gene: TRBV25-1
clone size: NA
D gene: TRBD1
J gene: TRBJ2-1

CDR3 protein: CASSLMGQGGDTQYF
CDR3 DNA: TGTGCCAGCAGTTTAATGGGACAGGGCGGAGATACGCAGTATTTT
V gene: TRBV28
clone size: NA
D gene: TRBD1
J gene: TRBJ2-3

CDR3 protein: CASSIPGTGVDEQYF
CDR3 DNA: TGCGCCAGCAGCATACCCGGGACAGGGGTGGACGAGCAGTACTTC
V gene: TRBV5-1
clone size: few
D gene: TRBD1
J gene: TRBJ2-7

CDR3 protein: CASRNKAGPTAKQYF
CDR3 DNA: TGTGCCAGCAGAAATAAAGCGGGTCCCACCGCAAAGCAGTATTTT
V gene: TRBV6-5
clone size: NA
D gene: NA
J gene: TRBJ2-3

CDR3 protein: CASSFNGQQGTGELFF
CDR3 DNA: TGTGCCAGCAGCTTTAACGGACAGCAGGGGACCGGGGAGCTGTTTTTT
V gene: TRBV7-3
clone size: few
D gene: NA
J gene: TRBJ2-2

CDR3 protein: CASKGKTGRYF
CDR3 DNA: TGTGCCAGCAAGGGAAAGACCGGCCGTTACTTC
V gene: TRBV12-3/TRBV12-4
clone size: many
D gene: NA
J gene: TRBJ2-5

CDR3 protein: CASSERLAGPLYEQYF
CDR3 DNA: TGTGCCAGCAGTGAACGACTAGCGGGGCCGCTCTACGAGCAGTACTTC
V gene: TRBV6-1
clone size: few
D gene: TRBD2
J gene: TRBJ2-7

CDR3 protein: CASSITGLSTEAFF
CDR3 DNA: TGTGCCAGTAGTATCACGGGTCTCAGCACTGAAGCTTTCTTT
V gene: TRBV19
clone size: NA
D gene: NA
J gene: TRBJ1-1

CDR3 protein: CASTDYFGVEFF
CDR3 DNA: TGTGCCAGCACTGACTATTTCGGGGTGGAATTCTTC
V gene: TRBV12-3/TRBV12-4
clone size: few
D gene: NA
J gene: TRBJ2-1

CDR3 protein: CSVVSVSGYGYTF
CDR3 DNA: TGCAGCGTTGTTTCGGTTTCTGGATATGGCTACACCTTC
V gene: TRBV29-1
clone size: few
D gene: NA
J gene: TRBJ1-2

CDR3 protein: CASSLASSPRTDTQYF
CDR3 DNA: TGTGCCAGCAGCTTAGCTTCTAGCCCACGCACAGATACGCAGTATTTT
V gene: TRBV7-8
clone size: NA
D gene: NA
J gene: TRBJ2-3

CDR3 protein: CASSPQGLAGNTGELFF
CDR3 DNA: TGTGCCAGCAGTCCTCAAGGACTAGCGGGGAACACCGGGGAGCTGTTTTTT
V gene: TRBV2
clone size: few
D gene: TRBD2
J gene: TRBJ2-2

CDR3 protein: CSASRGKRNTIYF
CDR3 DNA: TGCAGTGCGTCTCGGGGGAAGCGAAACACCATATATTTT
V gene: TRBV20-1
clone size: NA
D gene: NA
J gene: TRBJ1-3

CDR3 protein: CASSVEGSRDEQFF
CDR3 DNA: TGTGCCAGCTCGGTAGAAGGAAGTCGGGATGAGCAGTTCTTC
V gene: TRBV18
clone size: NA
D gene: NA
J gene: TRBJ2-1

CDR3 protein: CASSLPKGDGYNEQFF
CDR3 DNA: TGTGCCAGCAGTCTCCCAAAAGGGGATGGCTACAATGAGCAGTTCTTC
V gene: TRBV12-3/TRBV12-4
clone size: NA
D gene: NA
J gene: TRBJ2-1

CDR3 protein: CASSLVGFGNEQFF
CDR3 DNA: TGCGCCAGCAGCTTGGTTGGGTTTGGGAATGAGCAGTTCTTC
V gene: TRBV5-1
clone size: NA
D gene: NA
J gene: TRBJ2-1

CDR3 protein: CASRSEDRFNSPLHF
CDR3 DNA: TGCGCCAGCAGGTCCGAAGACAGGTTCAACTCACCCCTCCACTTT
V gene: TRBV5-1
clone size: many
D gene: NA
J gene: TRBJ1-6

CDR3 protein: CGVALQGAVSYEQYF
CDR3 DNA: TGCGGCGTTGCCTTACAGGGGGCTGTATCGTACGAGCAGTACTTC
V gene: TRBV29-1
clone size: NA
D gene: TRBD1
J gene: TRBJ2-7

CDR3 protein: CAISERTDTQYF
CDR3 DNA: TGTGCCATCAGTGAAAGAACAGATACGCAGTATTTT
V gene: TRBV10-3
clone size: NA
D gene: NA
J gene: TRBJ2-3

CDR3 protein: CASSDVGGTDTQYF
CDR3 DNA: TGCGCCAGCAGCGACGTAGGGGGCACAGATACGCAGTATTTT
V gene: TRBV5-1
clone size: NA
D gene: NA
J gene: TRBJ2-3

CDR3 protein: CSARSPLGETQYF
CDR3 DNA: TGCAGTGCTAGGTCCCCGTTGGGGGAGACCCAGTACTTC
V gene: TRBV20-1
clone size: NA
D gene: NA
J gene: TRBJ2-5

CDR3 protein: CASSAGVSRDGYTF
CDR3 DNA: TGCGCCAGCAGCGCCGGCGTCAGTCGCGATGGCTACACCTTC
V gene: TRBV5-1
clone size: NA
D gene: NA
J gene: TRBJ1-2

CDR3 protein: CASSPGPDTQYF
CDR3 DNA: TGTGCCAGCAGCCCCGGTCCAGATACGCAGTATTTT
V gene: TRBV12-3/TRBV12-4
clone size: many
D gene: NA
J gene: TRBJ2-3

CDR3 protein: CASSLYRDLNTEAFF
CDR3 DNA: TGTGCCAGCAGCTTGTACAGGGATTTGAACACTGAAGCTTTCTTT
V gene: TRBV11-2
clone size: few
D gene: NA
J gene: TRBJ1-1

CDR3 protein: CASSSAGTTNEKLFF
CDR3 DNA: TGTGCCAGCAGCTCGGCTGGGACAACTAATGAAAAACTGTTTTTT
V gene: TRBV7-9
clone size: NA
D gene: NA
J gene: TRBJ1-4

CDR3 protein: CASSFSGTRDTQYF
CDR3 DNA: TGTGCCAGCAGCTTTAGCGGGACCCGAGATACGCAGTATTTT
V gene: TRBV13
clone size: NA
D gene: TRBD2
J gene: TRBJ2-3

CDR3 protein: CASSERGGLDTQYF
CDR3 DNA: TGTGCCAGCTCGGAGCGGGGGGGTCTGGATACGCAGTATTTT
V gene: TRBV6-5
clone size: few
D gene: TRBD2
J gene: TRBJ2-3

CDR3 protein: CASSPSGFNTDTQYF
CDR3 DNA: TGTGCCAGCAGTCCTAGCGGGTTTAACACAGATACGCAGTATTTT
V gene: TRBV12-3/TRBV12-4
clone size: few
D gene: TRBD2
J gene: TRBJ2-3

CDR3 protein: CASSSGTSGIDTQYF
CDR3 DNA: TGTGCCAGCAGTTCCGGGACTAGCGGGATTGATACGCAGTATTTT
V gene: TRBV27
clone size: few
D gene: TRBD2
J gene: TRBJ2-3

CDR3 protein: CASRSTGTDTQYF
CDR3 DNA: TGTGCCAGCAGGTCGACAGGCACAGATACGCAGTATTTT
V gene: TRBV12-3/TRBV12-4
clone size: many
D gene: NA
J gene: TRBJ2-3

CDR3 protein: CSVDQGPDEQFF
CDR3 DNA: TGCAGCGTTGACCAGGGTCCTGATGAGCAGTTCTTC
V gene: TRBV29-1
clone size: NA
D gene: NA
J gene: TRBJ2-1

CDR3 protein: CASSLEGWERGDTQYF
CDR3 DNA: TGCGCCAGCAGCTTGGAAGGATGGGAGCGGGGAGATACGCAGTATTTT
V gene: TRBV5-1
clone size: NA
D gene: TRBD2
J gene: TRBJ2-3

CDR3 protein: CSGGEGGYIQYF
CDR3 DNA: TGCAGCGGCGGGGAGGGGGGTTACATTCAGTACTTC
V gene: TRBV29-1
clone size: few
D gene: NA
J gene: TRBJ2-4

CDR3 protein: CSVEVSKGTYNEQFF
CDR3 DNA: TGCAGCGTTGAAGTTTCGAAGGGGACGTACAATGAGCAGTTCTTC
V gene: TRBV29-1
clone size: few
D gene: NA
J gene: TRBJ2-1

CDR3 protein: CSVTHSGPHSYEQYF
CDR3 DNA: TGCAGTGTCACGCATTCAGGGCCTCACTCCTACGAGCAGTACTTC
V gene: TRBV20-1
clone size: many
D gene: NA
J gene: TRBJ2-7

CDR3 protein: CASSQVVGTGELFF
CDR3 DNA: TGTGCCAGCAGCCAAGTCGTGGGCACCGGGGAGCTGTTTTTT
V gene: TRBV14
clone size: few
D gene: NA
J gene: TRBJ2-2

CDR3 protein: CSATTQGWGRETQYF
CDR3 DNA: TGCAGTGCTACCACTCAGGGTTGGGGTAGAGAGACCCAGTACTTC
V gene: TRBV20-1
clone size: NA
D gene: NA
J gene: TRBJ2-5

CDR3 protein: CASSQARGQETQYF
CDR3 DNA: TGTGCCAGCAGCCAAGCGCGGGGCCAAGAGACCCAGTACTTC
V gene: TRBV3-1
clone size: few
D gene: NA
J gene: TRBJ2-5

CDR3 protein: CASSRPGANVLTF
CDR3 DNA: TGTGCCAGCAGCCGACCTGGGGCCAACGTCCTGACTTTC
V gene: TRBV7-2
clone size: NA
D gene: NA
J gene: TRBJ2-6

CDR3 protein: CASRTGGNTEAFF
CDR3 DNA: TGTGCCAGCCGGACAGGGGGGAACACTGAAGCTTTCTTT
V gene: TRBV27
clone size: many
D gene: TRBD1
J gene: TRBJ1-1

CDR3 protein: CSVEQGGYGYTF
CDR3 DNA: TGCAGCGTTGAGCAGGGGGGCTATGGCTACACCTTC
V gene: TRBV29-1
clone size: few
D gene: TRBD1
J gene: TRBJ1-2

CDR3 protein: CASSAVRGEKLFF
CDR3 DNA: TGTGCCAGCAGCGCAGTACGGGGGGAAAAACTGTTTTTT
V gene: TRBV7-8
clone size: NA
D gene: NA
J gene: TRBJ1-4

CDR3 protein: CASRRALGETQYF
CDR3 DNA: TGTGCCAGCCGACGGGCCCTGGGGGAGACCCAGTACTTC
V gene: TRBV12-3/TRBV12-4
clone size: few
D gene: NA
J gene: TRBJ2-5

CDR3 protein: CSASILAGEQRTQYF
CDR3 DNA: TGCAGTGCTAGTATACTAGCGGGGGAGCAACGGACCCAGTACTTC
V gene: TRBV20-1
clone size: NA
D gene: TRBD2
J gene: TRBJ2-5

CDR3 protein: CAWEGVNTEAFF
CDR3 DNA: TGTGCCTGGGAGGGAGTGAACACTGAAGCTTTCTTT
V gene: TRBV30
clone size: few
D gene: NA
J gene: TRBJ1-1

CDR3 protein: CAGAERGGEKLFF
CDR3 DNA: TGTGCCGGAGCCGAGAGGGGTGGCGAAAAACTGTTTTTT
V gene: TRBV6-2/TRBV6-3
clone size: NA
D gene: NA
J gene: TRBJ1-4

CDR3 protein: CASSSLGRVWDNEQFF
CDR3 DNA: TGTGCCAGCAGCTCCCTAGGCCGGGTTTGGGACAATGAGCAGTTCTTC
V gene: TRBV7-9
clone size: NA
D gene: NA
J gene: TRBJ2-1

CDR3 protein: CASSITSDGEQFF
CDR3 DNA: TGTGCCAGCAGCATCACTAGCGACGGTGAGCAGTTCTTC
V gene: TRBV6-5
clone size: few
D gene: TRBD2
J gene: TRBJ2-1

CDR3 protein: CASRRGPYEQYF
CDR3 DNA: TGTGCCAGCAGAAGGGGTCCCTACGAGCAGTACTTC
V gene: TRBV5-6
clone size: NA
D gene: NA
J gene: TRBJ2-7

CDR3 protein: CASSTKTGHPTDTQYF
CDR3 DNA: TGCGCCAGCAGCACCAAGACAGGGCACCCCACAGATACGCAGTATTTT
V gene: TRBV5-1
clone size: few
D gene: TRBD1
J gene: TRBJ2-3

CDR3 protein: CASSLPSGSPTLTQYF
CDR3 DNA: TGTGCCAGCAGCTTGCCTAGCGGGAGTCCCACCTTGACCCAGTACTTC
V gene: TRBV5-4
clone size: NA
D gene: TRBD2
J gene: TRBJ2-5

CDR3 protein: CASSLERTGSYEQYF
CDR3 DNA: TGTGCCAGCAGCCTCGAAAGGACAGGGAGCTACGAGCAGTACTTC
V gene: TRBV12-3/TRBV12-4
clone size: few
D gene: TRBD1
J gene: TRBJ2-7

CDR3 protein: CSARSSVGLLNEQFF
CDR3 DNA: TGCAGTGCTAGATCCTCAGTGGGACTCCTCAATGAGCAGTTCTTC
V gene: TRBV20-1
clone size: NA
D gene: NA
J gene: TRBJ2-1

CDR3 protein: CASRGPGTGAYEQYF
CDR3 DNA: TGTGCCAGCAGAGGACCCGGGACGGGGGCCTACGAGCAGTACTTC
V gene: TRBV6-5
clone size: NA
D gene: NA
J gene: TRBJ2-7

CDR3 protein: CASSLVPGKVEQFF
CDR3 DNA: TGCGCCAGCAGCTTGGTACCAGGGAAGGTGGAGCAGTTCTTC
V gene: TRBV5-1
clone size: few
D gene: NA
J gene: TRBJ2-1

CDR3 protein: CSARDGLGVRANEKLFF
CDR3 DNA: TGCAGTGCTCGCGATGGACTAGGGGTTCGGGCTAATGAAAAACTGTTTTTT
V gene: TRBV20-1
clone size: few
D gene: NA
J gene: TRBJ1-4